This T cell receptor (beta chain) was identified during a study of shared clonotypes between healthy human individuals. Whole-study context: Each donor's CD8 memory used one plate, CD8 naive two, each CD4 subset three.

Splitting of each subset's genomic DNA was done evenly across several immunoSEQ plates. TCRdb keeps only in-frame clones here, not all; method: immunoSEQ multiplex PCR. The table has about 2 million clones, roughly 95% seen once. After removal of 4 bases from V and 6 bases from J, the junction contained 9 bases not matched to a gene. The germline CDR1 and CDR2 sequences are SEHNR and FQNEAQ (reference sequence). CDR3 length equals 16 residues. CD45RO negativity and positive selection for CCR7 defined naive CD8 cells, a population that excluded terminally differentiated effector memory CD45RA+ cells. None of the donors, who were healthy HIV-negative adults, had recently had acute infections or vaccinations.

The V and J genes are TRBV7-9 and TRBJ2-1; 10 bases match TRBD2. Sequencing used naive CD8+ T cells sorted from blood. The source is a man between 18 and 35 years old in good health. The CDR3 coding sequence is TGTGCCAGCAGCTCCGACCCCCTAGCGGGAGTCAATGAGCAGTTCTTC. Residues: CASSSDPLAGVNEQFF.